This TCR beta chain was sequenced during a study of shared clonotypes between healthy human individuals. Overall study context: In total, the donors were a couple of women and a few men aged 18 to 49.

Germline loops: CDR1 ENHRY, CDR2 SYGVKD. There are 14 residues in the CDR3. V trimming: 4 bases; J trimming: 7 bases; junction bases outside the gene matches: 8. Profiled with immunoSEQ multiplex PCR; TCRdb holds only in-frame clones, not every one. The sample shows fewer than 650,000 clones, 60% to 85% of them seen only once. This receptor was identified in a woman aged 40 to 50 in good health. Some clones in this sample may be carry-over from other donors' samples. The sequenced sample consisted of PBMCs. The chain recombines TRBV10-3 with TRBJ1-1, with 8 bases matching TRBD1. This chain's CDR3 is CAISVQGAQGEAFF. CDR3 sequence (DNA): TGTGCCATCAGTGTTCAGGGGGCGCAGGGTGAAGCTTTCTTT.